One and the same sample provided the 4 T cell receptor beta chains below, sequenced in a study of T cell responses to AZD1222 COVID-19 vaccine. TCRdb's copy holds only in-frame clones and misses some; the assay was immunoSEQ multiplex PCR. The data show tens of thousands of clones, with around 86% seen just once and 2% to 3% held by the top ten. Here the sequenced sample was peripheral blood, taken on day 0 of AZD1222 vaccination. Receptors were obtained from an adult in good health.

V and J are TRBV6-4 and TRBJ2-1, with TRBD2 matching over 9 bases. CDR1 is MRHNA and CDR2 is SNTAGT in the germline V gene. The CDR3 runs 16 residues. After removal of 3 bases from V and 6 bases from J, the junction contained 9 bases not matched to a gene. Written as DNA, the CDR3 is TGTGCCAGCAGTGATCAGCGGGAGGTGGACCTCAATGAGCAGTTCTTC. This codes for CASSDQREVDLNEQFF.

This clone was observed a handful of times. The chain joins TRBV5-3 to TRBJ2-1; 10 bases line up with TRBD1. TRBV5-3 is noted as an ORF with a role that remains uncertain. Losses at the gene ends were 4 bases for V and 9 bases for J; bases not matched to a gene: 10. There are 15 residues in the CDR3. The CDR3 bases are TGTGCCAGAAGCATCGGACAGGGGGTTACGGGTGAGCAGTTCTTC. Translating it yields CARSIGQGVTGEQFF.

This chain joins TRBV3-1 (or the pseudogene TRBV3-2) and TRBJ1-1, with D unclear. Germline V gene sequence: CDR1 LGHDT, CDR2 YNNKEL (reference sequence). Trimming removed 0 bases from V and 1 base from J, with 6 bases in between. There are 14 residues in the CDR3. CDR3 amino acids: CASSQDTANTEAFF. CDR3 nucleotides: TGTGCCAGCAGCCAAGATACAGCGAACACTGAAGCTTTCTTT.

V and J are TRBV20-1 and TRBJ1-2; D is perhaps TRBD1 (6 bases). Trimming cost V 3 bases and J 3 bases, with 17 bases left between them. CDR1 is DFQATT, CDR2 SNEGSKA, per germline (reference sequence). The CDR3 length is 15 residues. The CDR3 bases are TGCAGTGCTAGTACAGGGAGAGGGGCCTACTATGGCTACACCTTC. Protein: CSASTGRGAYYGYTF.